Given below is one T cell receptor beta chain in context. Its antigen is currently unknown. From 400 to 450 ng of RNA, a library with molecular barcoded alpha/delta and beta/gamma adaptors was made. TCRdb ran MiXCR on the reads and lists one entry per CDR3 protein. The sample lists 120,000 or so distinct CDR3 sequences, over 10% occurring once. The data stem from a study of read filtering for tumor transcriptome and immune sequencing. Whole-study findings and limits: The sorted CD138-negative fraction was a mixed bone marrow immune population, not purified T cells.

The receptor was isolated from a donor aged 40 or older with multiple myeloma. Sequenced input: a population of CD138-negative cells sorted from bone marrow.

The CDR3 DNA sequence: TGTGCCAGTAGTATATATTATAGCGGGGCTTACAATGAGCAGTTCTTC. This gives the protein CASSIYYSGAYNEQFF. V and J are TRBV19 and TRBJ2-1; 8 bases align to TRBD2. CDR3 size: 16 residues. Germline trimming cut 2 bases from V and 4 bases from J; bases unmatched to any gene: 7. Germline CDR1 and CDR2: LNHDA and SQIVND (reference sequence).